The 9 T cell receptor beta chains below were found in one sample sequenced in a study of cytomegalovirus exposure and HLA in healthy donors. This PCR relied on a set of 60 Vbeta primers and 13 Jbeta primers. Only in-frame clones appear in the TCRdb table, and some are missing; sequencing was by immunoSEQ multiplex PCR. This table has tens of thousands of clones, about 80% appearing once. Material: PBMCs. The source is a male donor in good health and CMV-seronegative.

J is TRBJ2-1 and V is TRBV7-2; D ambiguous. Germline V CDR1 and CDR2: SGHTA, FQGNSA. CDR3 length: 13 residues. Trimming took 2 bases from V and 4 from J, leaving 6 bases between them. The CDR3 spells CASSLSSYNEQFF. The DNA for the CDR3 is TGTGCCAGCAGCTTATCCAGTTACAATGAGCAGTTCTTC.

The table lists this clone with a few counts. The chain carries TRBV7-9 and TRBJ1-2, with D hard to call. Germline V CDR1 and CDR2: SEHNR, FQNEAQ (reference sequence). This CDR3 is 14 amino acids long. V lost 1 base to trimming and J lost 9 bases, with 15 bases between them. CDR3 region: CASSLGFSDTRYTF. The CDR3 nucleotides read TGTGCCAGCAGCTTAGGCTTTTCCGACACCCGCTACACCTTC. Full variable domain (rest looked up from reference TRBV7-9 and TRBJ1-2): DTGVSQNPRHKITKRGQNVTFRCDPISEHNRLYWYRQTLGQGPEFLTYFQNEAQLEKSRLLSDRFSAERPKGSFSTLEIQRTEQGDSAMYLCASSLGFSDTRYTFGSGTRLTVV.

The genes are TRBV20-1 and TRBJ2-1; D unresolved. The germline V gene encodes CDR1 DFQATT and CDR2 SNEGSKA (reference sequence). Trimming cost V 3 bases and J 5 bases, with 5 bases left between them. CDR3 length: 11 residues. The DNA for the CDR3 is TGCAGTGCTAGCAACAACAATGAGCAGTTCTTC. Amino acids: CSASNNNEQFF.

Concerning this clone itself: At one end the junction does not follow the germline gene, possibly because of a read error. The rearrangement joins TRBV7-9 to TRBJ2-7, with 7 bases matching TRBD2. Germline CDR1 is SEHNR and CDR2 is FQNEAQ (reference sequence). The CDR3 spans 14 residues. CDR3 residues: CSSSRRDYVYEQYF. DNA of the CDR3: TGTTCCAGCAGCCGACGGGACTATGTCTACGAGCAGTACTTC.

This chain joins TRBV5-6 and TRBJ1-1, with 8 bases lining up with TRBD1. The CDR3 loop spans 15 amino acids. CDR1 is SGHDT and CDR2 is YYEEEE in the germline V gene. Trimming at V came to 4 bases and at J to 3 bases, leaving 8 bases not matched to a gene. The CDR3: CASSPGDRRDTEAFF. CDR3 coding DNA: TGTGCCAGCAGCCCTGGGGACAGGCGAGACACTGAAGCTTTCTTT.

The chain has TRBV4-3 and TRBJ2-2; D is possibly TRBD2 (6 bases). This CDR3 contains 15 residues. The germline V gene has CDR1 LGHNA and CDR2 YSLEER. Trimming cost V 0 bases and J 1 base, with 6 bases left between them. The DNA for the CDR3 is TGCGCCAGCAGCCAAGAAGCGGGGAACACCGGGGAGCTGTTTTTT. It translates to CASSQEAGNTGELFF.

J is TRBJ2-7 and V is TRBV6-1; 9 nucleotides align to TRBD1. CDR1 and CDR2 from the germline V gene are MNHNS and SASEGT. The ends lost 6 bases at V and 2 bases at J; junction bases unmatched: 5. The CDR3 loop spans 14 amino acids. CDR3 region: CASRTGTGTYEQYF. In DNA, the CDR3 is TGTGCCAGCAGGACCGGGACAGGGACCTACGAGCAGTACTTC.

The chain recombines TRBV29-1 with TRBJ1-1; unclear D gene. V lost 3 bases, J lost 5 bases, and 16 bases lay in between. The CDR3 is 14 amino acids. Per the germline V gene, CDR1 is SQVTM and CDR2 is ANQGSEA. The CDR3 coding sequence is TGCAGCGTTGATCCGCACGGAGGTAGGACTGAAGCTTTCTTT. Translated: CSVDPHGGRTEAFF. Together with reference TRBV29-1 and TRBJ1-1, the CDR3 gives the full variable domain: SAVISQKPSRDICQRGTSLTIQCQVDSQVTMMFWYRQQPGQSLTLIATANQGSEATYESGFVIDKFPISRPNLTFSTLTVSNMSPEDSSIYLCSVDPHGGRTEAFFGQGTRLTVV.

The chain joins TRBV25-1 to TRBJ1-4; D not certain. Trimming cost V 4 bases and J 1 base, with 10 bases left between them. The CDR3 length is 15 residues. In germline, CDR1 is MGHDK, CDR2 SYGVNS. The CDR3 reads CASSADLGTNEKLFF. CDR3 in DNA: TGTGCCAGCAGTGCCGACTTAGGAACTAATGAAAAACTGTTTTTT.